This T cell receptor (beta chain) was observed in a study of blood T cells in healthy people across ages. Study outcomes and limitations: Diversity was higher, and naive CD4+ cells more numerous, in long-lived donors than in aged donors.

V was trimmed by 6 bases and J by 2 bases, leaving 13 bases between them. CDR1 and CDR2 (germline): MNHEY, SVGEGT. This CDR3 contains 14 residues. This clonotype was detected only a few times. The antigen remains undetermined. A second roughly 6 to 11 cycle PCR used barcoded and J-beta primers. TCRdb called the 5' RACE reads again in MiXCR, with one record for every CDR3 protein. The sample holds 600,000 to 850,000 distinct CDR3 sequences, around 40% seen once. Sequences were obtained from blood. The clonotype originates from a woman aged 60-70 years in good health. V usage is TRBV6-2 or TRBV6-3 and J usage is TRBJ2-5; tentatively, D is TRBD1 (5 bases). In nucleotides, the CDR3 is TGTGCCAGCAGACTCGCGGCAGGGCAAGAGACCCAGTACTTC. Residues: CASRLAAGQETQYF.